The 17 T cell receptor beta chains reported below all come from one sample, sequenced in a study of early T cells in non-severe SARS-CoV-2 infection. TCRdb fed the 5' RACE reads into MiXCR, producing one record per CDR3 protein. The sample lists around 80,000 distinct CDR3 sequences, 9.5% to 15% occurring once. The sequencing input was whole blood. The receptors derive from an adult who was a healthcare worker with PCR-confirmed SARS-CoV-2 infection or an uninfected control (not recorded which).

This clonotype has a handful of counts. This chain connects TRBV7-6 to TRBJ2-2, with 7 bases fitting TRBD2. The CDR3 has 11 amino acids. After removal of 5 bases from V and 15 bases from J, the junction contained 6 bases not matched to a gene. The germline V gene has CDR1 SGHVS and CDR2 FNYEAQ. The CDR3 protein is CASSIGLVVFF. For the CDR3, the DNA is TGTGCCAGCAGCATCGGACTAGTGGTGTTTTTT.

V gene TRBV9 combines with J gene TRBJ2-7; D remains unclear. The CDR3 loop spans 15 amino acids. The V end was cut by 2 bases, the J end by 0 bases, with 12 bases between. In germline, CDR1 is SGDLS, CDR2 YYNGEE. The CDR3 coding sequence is TGTGCCAGCAGCGTGGGTCGGCAAATCTCCTACGAGCAGTACTTC. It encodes CASSVGRQISYEQYF.

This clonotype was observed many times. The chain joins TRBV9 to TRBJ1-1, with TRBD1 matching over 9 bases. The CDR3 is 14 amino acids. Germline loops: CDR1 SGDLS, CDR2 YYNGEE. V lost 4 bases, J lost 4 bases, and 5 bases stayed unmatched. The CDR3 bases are TGTGCCAGCAGCCTCCGGGACAGGGTCACTGAAGCTTTCTTT. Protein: CASSLRDRVTEAFF.

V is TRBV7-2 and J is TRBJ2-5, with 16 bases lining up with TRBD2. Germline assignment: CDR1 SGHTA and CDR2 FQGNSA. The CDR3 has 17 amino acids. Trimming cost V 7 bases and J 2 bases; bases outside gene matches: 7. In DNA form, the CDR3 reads TGTGCCAGCACCGCCCGGGGACTAGCGGGAGGGCAAGAGACCCAGTACTTC. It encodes CASTARGLAGGQETQYF.

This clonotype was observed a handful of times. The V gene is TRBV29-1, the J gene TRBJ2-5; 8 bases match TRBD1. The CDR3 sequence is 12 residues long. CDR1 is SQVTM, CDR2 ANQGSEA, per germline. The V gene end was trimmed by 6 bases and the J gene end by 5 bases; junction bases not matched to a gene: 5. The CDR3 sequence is CSVPGGEETQYF. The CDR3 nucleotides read TGCAGCGTGCCAGGGGGCGAGGAGACCCAGTACTTC.

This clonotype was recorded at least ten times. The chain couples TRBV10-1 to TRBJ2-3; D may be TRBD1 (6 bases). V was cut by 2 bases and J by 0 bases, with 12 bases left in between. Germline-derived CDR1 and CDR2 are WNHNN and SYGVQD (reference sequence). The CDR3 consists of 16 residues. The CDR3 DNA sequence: TGCGCCAGCAGTGAGAGGGGGAATCCTAGCACAGATACGCAGTATTTT. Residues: CASSERGNPSTDTQYF.

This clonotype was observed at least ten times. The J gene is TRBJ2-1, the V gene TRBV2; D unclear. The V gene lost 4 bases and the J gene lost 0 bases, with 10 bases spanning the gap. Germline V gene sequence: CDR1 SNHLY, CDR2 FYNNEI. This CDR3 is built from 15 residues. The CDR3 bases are TGTGCCAGCAGTGCAGGCCGGAGCTCCTACAATGAGCAGTTCTTC. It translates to CASSAGRSSYNEQFF. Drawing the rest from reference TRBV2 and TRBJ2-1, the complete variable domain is EPEVTQTPSHQVTQMGQEVILRCVPISNHLYFYWYRQILGQKVEFLVSFYNNEISEKSEIFDDQFSVERPDGSNFTLKIRSTKLEDSAMYFCASSAGRSSYNEQFFGPGTRLTVL.

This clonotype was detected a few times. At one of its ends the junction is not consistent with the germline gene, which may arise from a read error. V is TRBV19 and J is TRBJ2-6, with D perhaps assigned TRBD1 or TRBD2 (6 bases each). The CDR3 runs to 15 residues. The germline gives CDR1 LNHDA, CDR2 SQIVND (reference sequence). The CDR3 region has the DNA TGTGCCAGTAGCTACACAGGGACTGGGACCAACGTCCTGACTTTC. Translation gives CASSYTGTGTNVLTF.

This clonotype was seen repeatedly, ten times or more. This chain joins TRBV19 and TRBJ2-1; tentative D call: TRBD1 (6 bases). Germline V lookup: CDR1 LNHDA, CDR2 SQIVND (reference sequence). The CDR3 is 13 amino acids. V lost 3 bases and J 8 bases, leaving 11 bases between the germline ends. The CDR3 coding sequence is TGTGCCAGTAGTATGACAGGTTTTGATGAGCAGTTCTTC. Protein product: CASSMTGFDEQFF.

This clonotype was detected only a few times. CDR3 DNA sequence: TGTGCCAGCTCCGTACCGGGACAGGGGAAGAACACTGAAGCTTTCTTT. Translated, it gives CASSVPGQGKNTEAFF. This sequence joins TRBV18 and TRBJ1-1, with 10 positions matching TRBD1. Unmatched junction bases numbered 8, after V lost 6 bases and J lost 1 base. The length of the CDR3 is 16 residues. The germline V gene has CDR1 KGHSH and CDR2 LQKENI.

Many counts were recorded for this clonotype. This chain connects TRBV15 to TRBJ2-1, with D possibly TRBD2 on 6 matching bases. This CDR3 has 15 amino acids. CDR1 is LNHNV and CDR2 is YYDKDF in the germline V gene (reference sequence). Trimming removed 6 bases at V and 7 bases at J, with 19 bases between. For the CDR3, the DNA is TGTGCCACCAGTCCGAAGGGCAGCGGGTTGAATGAGCAGTTCTTC. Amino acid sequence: CATSPKGSGLNEQFF.

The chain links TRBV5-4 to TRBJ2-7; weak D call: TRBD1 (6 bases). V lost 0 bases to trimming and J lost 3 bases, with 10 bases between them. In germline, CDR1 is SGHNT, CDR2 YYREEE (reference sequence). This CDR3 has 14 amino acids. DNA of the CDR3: TGTGCCAGCAGCTTGGGGACAGACGGCTACGAGCAGTACTTC. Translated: CASSLGTDGYEQYF.

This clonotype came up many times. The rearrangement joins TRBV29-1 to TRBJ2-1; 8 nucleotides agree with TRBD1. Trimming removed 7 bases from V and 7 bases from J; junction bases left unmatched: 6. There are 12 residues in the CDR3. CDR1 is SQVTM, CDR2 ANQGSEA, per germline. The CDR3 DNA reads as TGCAGCGCTTGGACAGGGTTGAATGAGCAGTTCTTC. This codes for CSAWTGLNEQFF.

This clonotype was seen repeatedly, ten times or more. The CDR3 DNA sequence: TGTGCCAGCAGCTTAGCAGAAGCGTGGGGTGAGCAGTTCTTC. Protein: CASSLAEAWGEQFF. The chain combines TRBV11-1 with TRBJ2-1; D uncertain. V lost 0 bases to trimming and J lost 9 bases, with 12 bases between them. The CDR3 has 14 amino acids. Germline V lookup: CDR1 SGHAT, CDR2 FQDESV (reference sequence).

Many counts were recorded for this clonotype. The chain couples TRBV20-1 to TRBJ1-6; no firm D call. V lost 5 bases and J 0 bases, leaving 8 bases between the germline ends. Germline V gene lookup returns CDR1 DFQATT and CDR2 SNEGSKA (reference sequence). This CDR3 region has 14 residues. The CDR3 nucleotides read TGCAGTGCTCTGTCTCGCTCCTATAATTCACCCCTCCACTTT. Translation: CSALSRSYNSPLHF.

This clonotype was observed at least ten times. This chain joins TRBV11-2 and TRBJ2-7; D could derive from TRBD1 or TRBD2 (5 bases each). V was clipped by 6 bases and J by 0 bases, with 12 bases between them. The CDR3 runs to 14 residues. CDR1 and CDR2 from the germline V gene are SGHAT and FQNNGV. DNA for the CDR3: TGTGCCAGCAGTCGGGACCCCAGCTCCTACGAGCAGTACTTC. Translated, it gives CASSRDPSSYEQYF. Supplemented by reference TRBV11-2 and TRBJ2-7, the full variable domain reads EAGVAQSPRYKIIEKRQSVAFWCNPISGHATLYWYQQILGQGPKLLIQFQNNGVVDDSQLPKDRFSAERLKGVDSTLKIQPAKLEDSAVYLCASSRDPSSYEQYFGPGTRLTVT.

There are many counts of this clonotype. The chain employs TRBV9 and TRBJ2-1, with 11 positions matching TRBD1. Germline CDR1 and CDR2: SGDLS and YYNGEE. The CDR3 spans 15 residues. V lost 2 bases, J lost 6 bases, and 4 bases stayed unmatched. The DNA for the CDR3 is TGTGCCAGCAGCGTCGGACAGGGGGCAAGCAATGAGCAGTTCTTC. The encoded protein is CASSVGQGASNEQFF. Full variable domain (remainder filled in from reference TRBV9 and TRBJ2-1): DSGVTQTPKHLITATGQRVTLRCSPRSGDLSVYWYQQSLDQGLQFLIQYYNGEERAKGNILERFSAQQFPDLHSELNLSSLELGDSALYFCASSVGQGASNEQFFGPGTRLTVL.